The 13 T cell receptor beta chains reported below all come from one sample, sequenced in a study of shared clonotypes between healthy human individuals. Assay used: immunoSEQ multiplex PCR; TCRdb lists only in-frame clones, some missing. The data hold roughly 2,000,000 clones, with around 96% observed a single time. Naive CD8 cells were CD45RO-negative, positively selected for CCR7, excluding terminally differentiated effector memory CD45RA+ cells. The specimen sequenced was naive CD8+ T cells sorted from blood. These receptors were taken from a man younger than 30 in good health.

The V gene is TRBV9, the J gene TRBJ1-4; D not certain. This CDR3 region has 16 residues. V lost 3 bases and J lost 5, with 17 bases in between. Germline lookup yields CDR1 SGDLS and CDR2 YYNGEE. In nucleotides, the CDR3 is TGTGCCAGCAGCGACTCACCCGACCGAGAAAATGAAAAACTGTTTTTT. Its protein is CASSDSPDRENEKLFF.

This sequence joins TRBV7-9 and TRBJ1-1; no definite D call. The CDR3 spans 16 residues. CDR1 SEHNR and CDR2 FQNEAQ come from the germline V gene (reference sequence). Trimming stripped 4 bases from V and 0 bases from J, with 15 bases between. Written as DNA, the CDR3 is TGTGCCAGCAGCTCTTTCCCGGGCCTGGTGAACACTGAAGCTTTCTTT. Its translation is CASSSFPGLVNTEAFF.

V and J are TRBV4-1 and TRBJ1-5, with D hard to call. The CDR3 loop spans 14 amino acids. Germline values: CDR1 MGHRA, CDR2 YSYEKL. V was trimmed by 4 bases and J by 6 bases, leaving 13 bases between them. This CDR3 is CASSPAPAGQPQHF. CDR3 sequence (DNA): TGCGCCAGCAGCCCCGCCCCGGCTGGTCAGCCCCAGCATTTT.

The CDR3 DNA reads TGCGCCAGCAGCCAGCGGGGACAGGTCGGCTACGAGCAGTACTTC. Translated: CASSQRGQVGYEQYF. The chain joins TRBV4-1 to TRBJ2-7, with 8 bases identical to TRBD1. Trimming cost V 3 bases and J 3 bases; bases outside gene matches: 7. CDR1 and CDR2 (germline): MGHRA, YSYEKL. This CDR3 region has 15 residues.

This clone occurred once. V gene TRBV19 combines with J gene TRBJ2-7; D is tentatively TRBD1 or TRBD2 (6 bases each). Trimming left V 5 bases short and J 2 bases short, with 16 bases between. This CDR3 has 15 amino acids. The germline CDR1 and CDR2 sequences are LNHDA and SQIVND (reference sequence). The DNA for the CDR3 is TGTGCCAGTAGTTTGGGGGGCCGAGGAACCTACGAGCAGTACTTC. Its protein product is CASSLGGRGTYEQYF.

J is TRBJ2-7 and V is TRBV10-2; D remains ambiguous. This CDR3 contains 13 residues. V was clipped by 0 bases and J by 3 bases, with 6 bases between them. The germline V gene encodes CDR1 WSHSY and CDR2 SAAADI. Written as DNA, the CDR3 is TGCGCCAGCAGTGAGTCCTTATACTACGAGCAGTACTTC. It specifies CASSESLYYEQYF.

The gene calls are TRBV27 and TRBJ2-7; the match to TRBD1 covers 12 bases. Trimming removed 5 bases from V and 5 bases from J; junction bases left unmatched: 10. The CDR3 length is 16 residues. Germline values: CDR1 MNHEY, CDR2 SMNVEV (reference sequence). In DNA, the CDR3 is TGTGCCAGCAGTCCCCTTTTGGGACAGGGGGCTGACGAGCAGTACTTC. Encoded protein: CASSPLLGQGADEQYF.

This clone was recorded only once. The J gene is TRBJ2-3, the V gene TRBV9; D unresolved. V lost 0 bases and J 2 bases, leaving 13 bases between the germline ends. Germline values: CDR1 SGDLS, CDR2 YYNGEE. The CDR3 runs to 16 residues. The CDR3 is CASSVGLYLYTDTQYF. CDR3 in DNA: TGTGCCAGCAGCGTAGGACTGTACCTATACACAGATACGCAGTATTTT. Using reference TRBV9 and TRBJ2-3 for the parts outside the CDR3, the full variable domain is DSGVTQTPKHLITATGQRVTLRCSPRSGDLSVYWYQQSLDQGLQFLIQYYNGEERAKGNILERFSAQQFPDLHSELNLSSLELGDSALYFCASSVGLYLYTDTQYFGPGTRLTVL.

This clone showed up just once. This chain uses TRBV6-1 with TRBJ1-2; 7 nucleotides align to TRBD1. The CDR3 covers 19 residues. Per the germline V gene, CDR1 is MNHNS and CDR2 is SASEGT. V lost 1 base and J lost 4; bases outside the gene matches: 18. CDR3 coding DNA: TGTGCCAGCAGTGAAGTAATGCGGCCCGACAGGGCCTATTTCTATGGCTACACCTTC. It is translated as CASSEVMRPDRAYFYGYTF.

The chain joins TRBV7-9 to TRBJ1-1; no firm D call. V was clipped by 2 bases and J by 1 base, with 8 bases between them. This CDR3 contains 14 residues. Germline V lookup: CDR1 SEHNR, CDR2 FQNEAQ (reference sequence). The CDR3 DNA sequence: TGTGCCAGCAGCTTAAACGGTTGGAACACTGAAGCTTTCTTT. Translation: CASSLNGWNTEAFF.

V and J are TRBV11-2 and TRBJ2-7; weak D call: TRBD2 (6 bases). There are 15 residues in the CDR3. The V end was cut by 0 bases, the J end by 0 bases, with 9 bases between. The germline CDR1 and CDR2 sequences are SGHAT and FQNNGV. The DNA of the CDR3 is TGTGCCAGCAGCTTAGAGCGGGAATACTCCTACGAGCAGTACTTC. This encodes CASSLEREYSYEQYF.

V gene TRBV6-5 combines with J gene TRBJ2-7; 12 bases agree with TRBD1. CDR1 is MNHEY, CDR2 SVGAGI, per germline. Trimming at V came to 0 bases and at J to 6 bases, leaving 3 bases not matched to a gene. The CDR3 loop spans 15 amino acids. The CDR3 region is CASSYSGTGGSEQYF. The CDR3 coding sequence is TGTGCCAGCAGTTACTCGGGGACAGGGGGCTCCGAGCAGTACTTC.

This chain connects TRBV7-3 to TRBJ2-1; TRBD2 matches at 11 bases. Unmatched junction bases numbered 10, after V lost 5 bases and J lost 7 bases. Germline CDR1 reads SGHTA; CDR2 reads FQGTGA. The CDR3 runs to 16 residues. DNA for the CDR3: TGTGCCAGCAGCCCGGTAGCGGGGGGGCCGACGAATGAGCAGTTCTTC. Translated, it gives CASSPVAGGPTNEQFF. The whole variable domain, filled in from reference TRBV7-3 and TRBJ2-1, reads GAGVSQTPSNKVTEKGKYVELRCDPISGHTALYWYRQSLGQGPEFLIYFQGTGAADDSGLPNDRFFAVRPEGSVSTLKIQRTERGDSAVYLCASSPVAGGPTNEQFFGPGTRLTVL.